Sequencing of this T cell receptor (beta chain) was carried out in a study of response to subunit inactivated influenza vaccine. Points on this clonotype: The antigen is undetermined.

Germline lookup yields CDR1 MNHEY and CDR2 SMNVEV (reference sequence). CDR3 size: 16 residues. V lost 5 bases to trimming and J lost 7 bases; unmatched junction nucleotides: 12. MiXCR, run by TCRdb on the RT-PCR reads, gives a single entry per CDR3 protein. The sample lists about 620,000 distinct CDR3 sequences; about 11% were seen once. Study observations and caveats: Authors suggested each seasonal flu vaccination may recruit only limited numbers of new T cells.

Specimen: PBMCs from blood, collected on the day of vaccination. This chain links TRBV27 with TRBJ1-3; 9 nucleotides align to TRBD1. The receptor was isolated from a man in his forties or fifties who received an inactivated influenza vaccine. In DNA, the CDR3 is TGTGCCAGCAGTCGAACCAAGACAGGGGGGTCCAACACCATATATTTT. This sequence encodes CASSRTKTGGSNTIYF.